Detailed here is one T cell receptor (beta chain). What it recognizes is unknown. This sample was taken from a study of blood T cells in healthy people across ages. Findings and limits, study-wide: The authors considered diversity estimates from one million T cells to be underestimates. Whereas aged donors had fewer naive CD4+ cells, long-lived donors had more of them and higher diversity.

A minimum of 7 million PBMCs was isolated per sample. The second PCR ran roughly 7 to 12 cycles with a sample-barcoded 5' primer and J-beta primers. A single record per CDR3 protein comes from TCRdb applying MiXCR to the 5' RACE reads. The top ten clones hold 13% of a sample with roughly 900,000 distinct CDR3 sequences, 40% to 60% of them seen once. The V gene lost 4 bases and the J gene lost 1 base, with 10 bases spanning the gap. Germline V gene sequence: CDR1 SGHVS, CDR2 FNYEAQ. The CDR3 sequence is 14 residues long. This TCR derives from a young man in good health. Sequenced sample: blood. The V gene is TRBV7-6, the J gene TRBJ1-1; D gene unclear. CDR3 residues: CASSSNGRNTEAFF. CDR3 sequence (DNA): TGTGCCAGCAGCTCAAACGGCCGGAACACTGAAGCTTTCTTT.